The 14 T cell receptor beta chains reported below all come from one sample, sequenced in a study of regulatory T cells in long-lasting Graves disease. This sample's time point: persistent/refractory GD, antithyroid drugs over 5 years with positive TRAb. PBMCs were the source of the RNA used for TCR sequencing. The authors built TCR beta libraries using iRepertoire HTBI primers and Arm-PCR of CDR3 regions. TCRdb passed the multiplex PCR reads through MiXCR, listing each CDR3 protein once. The sample comprises 300,000 to 350,000 distinct CDR3 sequences, about 20% of which are singletons, and just under 30% rests with the top ten. The material was peripheral blood mononuclear cells (PBMCs), obtained when the disease was refractory, from a patient treated with antithyroid drugs. The receptors come from a female donor with Graves disease.

The J gene is TRBJ1-2, the V gene TRBV10-2; D gene unclear. Germline assignment: CDR1 WSHSY and CDR2 SAAADI. There are 12 residues in the CDR3. Trimming took off 3 bases at V and 4 bases at J, with 6 bases between the two ends. Written as DNA, the CDR3 is TGCGCCAGCAGTGACTGGTTCTATGGCTACACCTTC. This translates into CASSDWFYGYTF.

This clonotype was detected only a few times. The chain has TRBV14 and TRBJ2-4, with TRBD1 as a possible D gene (5 bases). V was cut by 1 base and J by 7 bases, with 14 bases left in between. CDR3 length: 15 amino acids. Germline V CDR1 and CDR2: SGHDN, FVKESK. In nucleotides, the CDR3 is TGTGCCAGCAGCCAAGTTTTCCAGGGCCGGAACATTCAGTACTTC. It translates to CASSQVFQGRNIQYF.

Only a few counts were recorded for this clonotype. The CDR3 region has the DNA TGTGCCAGCAGTGCAATAAGGGTGACTAGCAGAAAATACGAGCAGTACTTC. Amino acid sequence: CASSAIRVTSRKYEQYF. The chain joins TRBV25-1 to TRBJ2-7; 7 bases are a match to TRBD2. V lost 4 bases and J lost 4; bases outside the gene matches: 16. CDR3 length: 17 residues. From germline, CDR1 is MGHDK and CDR2 SYGVNS.

About this clonotype itself: The conserved final phenylalanine or tryptophan is absent from the CDR3, which likely points to a read error. The chain recombines TRBV7-9 with TRBJ2-2, with D possibly being TRBD1 (5 bases). Per the germline V gene, CDR1 is SEHNR and CDR2 is FQNEAQ (reference sequence). This CDR3 comprises 16 residues. Deletions cut 0 bases from V and 5 bases from J, with 13 bases between. Here the CDR3 reads CASSLASQGRTGELFS. The CDR3 bases are TGTGCCAGCAGCTTAGCTTCGCAGGGAAGGACCGGGGAGCTGTTTTCT.

The chain has TRBV20-1 and TRBJ2-3; 8 bases map to TRBD2. J was trimmed by 2 bases and V by 3 bases; bases with no gene match: 4. Germline CDR1 is DFQATT and CDR2 is SNEGSKA (reference sequence). This CDR3 contains 14 residues. The CDR3 sequence is CSARVAGNTDTQYF. In nucleotides, the CDR3 is TGCAGTGCTAGGGTAGCGGGAAACACAGATACGCAGTATTTT.

A note on this clonotype: This sequence may be a read error, since a much larger clone differs from it by one base. The V and J genes are TRBV27 and TRBJ2-7, with TRBD2 as a possible D gene (6 bases). Trimming stripped 3 bases from V and 3 bases from J, with 12 bases between. The CDR3 contains 14 residues. Germline values: CDR1 MNHEY, CDR2 SMNVEV (reference sequence). The CDR3 region is CASSFRERFYEQYF. The CDR3 DNA reads as TGTGCCAGCAGTTTCCGGGAGCGCTTCTACGAGCAGTACTTC.

This clonotype was observed many times. The chain has TRBV5-5 and TRBJ1-1, with D possibly matching TRBD1 (6 bases). Germline V CDR1 and CDR2: SGHKS, YYEKEE (reference sequence). This CDR3 is built from 16 residues. V lost 4 bases and J 0 bases, leaving 16 bases between the germline ends. This chain's CDR3 is CASSQEGGLMNTEAFF. DNA for the CDR3: TGTGCCAGCAGCCAGGAGGGGGGCCTGATGAACACTGAAGCTTTCTTT.

This chain uses TRBV6-5 with TRBJ2-4, with D perhaps TRBD1 (6 bases). The CDR3 is 19 residues long. V lost 2 bases and J lost 7, with 27 bases in between. Germline lookup yields CDR1 MNHEY and CDR2 SVGAGI. The CDR3 is CASSYPRAGERSIRNIQYF. In DNA form, the CDR3 reads TGTGCCAGCAGTTACCCCAGGGCAGGGGAACGTTCAATAAGGAACATTCAGTACTTC.

The J gene is TRBJ2-7, the V gene TRBV5-1, with D perhaps TRBD1 (6 bases). CDR1 and CDR2 from the germline V gene are SGHRS and YFSETQ. CDR3 length equals 16 residues. Trimming cost V 0 bases and J 2 bases, with 15 bases left between them. This chain's CDR3 is CASSLGYRTAAYEQYF. The CDR3 DNA is TGCGCCAGCAGCTTGGGTTATCGGACAGCCGCCTACGAGCAGTACTTC.

This clonotype showed up many times. This chain links TRBV6-1 with TRBJ1-5; D is perhaps TRBD1 (5 bases). CDR3 length: 15 residues. V gave up 5 bases and J gave up 3 bases, with 14 bases separating them. Germline values: CDR1 MNHNS, CDR2 SASEGT. CDR3 nucleotides: TGTGCCAGCAGTACGCCAGACAGCCTCAATCAGCCCCAGCATTTT. Protein product: CASSTPDSLNQPQHF.

This clonotype was seen many times. This sequence joins TRBV27 and TRBJ2-2; 12 nucleotides agree with TRBD2. The junction had 9 bases not matched to a gene; V was cut back by 6 bases and J by 4 bases. The CDR3 consists of 17 residues. Germline V CDR1 and CDR2: MNHEY, SMNVEV (reference sequence). The DNA for the CDR3 is TGTGCCAGCAGCCACCCGGGACTAGCGGGTGTCACCGGGGAGCTGTTTTTT. The encoded protein is CASSHPGLAGVTGELFF.

Regarding this clonotype: This probably arose from a read error, given a far larger clone one base away. This rearrangement joins TRBV6-2 or TRBV6-3 to TRBJ1-2, with 7 bases that match TRBD1. The CDR3 is 13 amino acids. CDR1 is MNHEY and CDR2 is SVGEGT in the germline V gene. CDR3 sequence: CPSSSDRVVGYTF. CDR3 sequence (DNA): TGTCCCAGCAGCTCCGACAGGGTGGTTGGCTACACCTTC.

This clonotype was seen a handful of times. V usage is TRBV12-3 or TRBV12-4 and J usage is TRBJ1-2; the match to TRBD1 covers 7 bases. The CDR3 totals 14 residues. The V gene end was trimmed by 5 bases and the J gene end by 4 bases; junction bases not matched to a gene: 7. The CDR3: CASSPGTVSYGYTF. The CDR3 bases are TGTGCCAGCAGTCCAGGGACAGTTAGCTATGGCTACACCTTC.

In this sample, this clonotype turned up a few times. V is TRBV6-1 and J is TRBJ1-2; D not resolved. The CDR3 runs 12 residues. The germline V gene has CDR1 MNHNS and CDR2 SASEGT. V shed 3 bases and J shed 4 bases, with 6 bases lying between them. The CDR3 DNA reads as TGTGCCAGCAGTGAGGGCCTCTATGGCTACACCTTC. It translates to CASSEGLYGYTF.